Given below is one T cell receptor beta chain in context. This clone showed up just a few times. Its antigen is currently not known. Base-call qualities are not available, and no considerably larger clone is one nucleotide away. The sample holds other DNA sequences that translate to the same CDR3. The cohort consisted of fewer than 700 healthy bone marrow donors. At the time of sampling, all cohort members were nominally healthy, though unrecorded immune exposures were likely present. The donor tested CMV seronegative and was one of the 352 seronegative cohort members. A peripheral blood sample was collected from each donor, and TCR beta sequencing was performed on peripheral blood mononuclear cells. The Qiagen DNeasy Blood Extraction Kit was used to extract genomic DNA from the blood cell samples. V loses 3 bases at its end and J loses 4 bases; junction bases beyond the gene matches: 6. The CDR3 contains 15 residues, cysteine and phenylalanine counted. Just the 45-base CDR3 DNA is kept, in frame starting at base 1. CDR1 and CDR2, looked up from the germline V gene, are SGHRS and YFSETQ.

The data were obtained in a study of cytomegalovirus exposure and HLA in healthy donors (dated by TCRdb to the late 2010s). Study-level background: An earlier analysis of 550 to 700 of the donors reported 250 to 300 Gb of sequence data and some 100 million unique TCR beta sequences from 150 million to 200 million T cells. Typing coverage varied by locus: roughly 629-640 donors for A, B, C, DRB1 and DQB1; approximately 500 for DQA1; 600 to 610 for DPA1; some 470 for DPB1. Donor age, sex, ethnicity and CMV serostatus were compiled together with the repertoire data. Roughly 300 gigabases of sequencing data and roughly 90 million unique TCR sequences were included in an early release covering roughly 600 HLA-typed donors. A later genetic analysis used genome-wide SNP genotypes for about 65% of the roughly 700 donors, treating that subset as a discovery cohort. The study aimed to test whether signatures of past pathogen exposure could be identified by cataloging public T cell receptors. The study combined high-throughput TCR immunosequencing, statistical association of individual TCRs with disease status, and machine learning to predict cytomegalovirus infection status. The T cell repertoires of some 670 subjects were profiled by immunosequencing and related to cytomegalovirus serostatus. On average, roughly 240,000 unique TCR beta nucleotide sequences were sequenced per donor among 398 genotyped donors of the cohort, with approximately 18% of those sequences being non-productive. A later analysis re-examined previously published TCR beta repertoires from about 670 donors and added high-resolution HLA genotyping to investigate patterns of TCR occurrence. Along with the roughly 700-subject first cohort, a separate validation cohort of over 90 different subjects was used. Every repertoire in the discovery cohort had been generated on one and the same sequencing platform. Because of strong linkage in the cohort, roughly five DR-DQ haplotypes were treated as single units for association and clustering. Of the approximately 400 genotyped donors, about 84% fell in the genetic ancestry cluster associated with self-reported Caucasian donors. To decide whether each TCR beta V gene segment behaved as functional or pseudogenic, an earlier analysis of nearly 600 of the donors relied on high-throughput TCR beta sequencing. In the later analysis, no new phenotypic data were used to find candidate immune exposures; instead, reliance was placed on TCR beta sequences and their occurrence across donors. Class I and class II HLA loci were covered by the typing at four-digit resolution.

The full study reports these points: CMV serostatus was the only immune exposure information available for the cohort. According to a later analysis, most CMV-associated TCR beta chains appeared to be HLA-restricted, and the HLA associations seemed to be driven largely by CMV exposure. Because HLA typing was unavailable for some donors at each locus, only the typed subset was used in association tests. Sequencing depth was assumed to be roughly uniform across donors in the presence/absence analyses, though that assumption may not hold. Some IMGT-functional V segments, including TRBV6-2 and TRBV6-3, could not be distinguished by the 87-base-pair reads and were therefore excluded. A later analysis reported that several top co-occurrence clusters appeared linked to parvovirus B19, influenza, CMV and Epstein-Barr virus. When HLA alleles, especially DR and DQ, strongly co-occurred, attributing TCR associations to individual alleles was difficult. Specific HLA alleles were associated with 15,000 to 20,000 TCR beta sequences at a false discovery rate of 0.05 in a later analysis. In both the original and validation cohorts, the classifier was reported to diagnose cytomegalovirus status with high specificity and sensitivity. Correlated functional status among segregating V segments might be attributable to linkage disequilibrium, but an unknown experimental factor could not be ruled out. In this cohort, only TCR beta chains were sequenced, and detectable features were limited by the absence of alpha or paired-chain data. It was suggested by the authors that the approach could potentially be generalized to other disease states and immunological phenotypes. In a later genetic analysis, a missense DCLRE1C variant was associated with V-gene and J-gene trimming of TCR beta chains, and the association was replicated in an independent cohort. A later genetic analysis reported fewer N-insertions in productive TCRs among donors in an Asian-associated ancestry cluster than the approximately 700-donor mean. Compared with equally common non-associated chains, HLA-associated TCR beta chains in a later analysis were more clonally expanded and had lower generation probabilities. A group of highly shared sequence variants was considered likely to be a technical artifact of the sequencing pipeline. The study gave a list of some 150 TCR beta chains associated with cytomegalovirus. In a later analysis, the rate of TCR association differed among HLA loci, with DRB1 alleles having the most associated TCRs and HLA-C alleles having the fewest. An earlier analysis of several hundred of the donors showed that most TCR beta V segments appeared in productive rearrangements either about 90% or about 30% of the time, which broadly matched IMGT annotations. Most TCR sequences were seen in very few donors, while some public TCRs were found in many individuals. A further reported finding was that TCR beta sequences accurately predicted the HLA-A and HLA-B alleles for most subjects in the first cohort. Because counts were too low, roughly 18 rarely observed V segments, including chromosome 9 orphons, were left out of the earlier analysis of approximately 580 of the donors. In vitro tests confirmed that a few of the cytomegalovirus-associated TCR beta chains recognize cytomegalovirus antigens.

The method was the immunoSEQ multiplex PCR assay. The multiplex PCR relied on a mix of 60 forward primers for TCR Vbeta segments and 13 reverse primers for TCR Jbeta segments. The CDR3 region of rearranged TCR beta genes was amplified from genomic DNA with a multiplex PCR assay. Amplified TCR beta libraries were sequenced as 87-base-pair reads on the Illumina HiSeq System. The source study handled its data this way. In a later analysis, tens of millions of unique TCR beta chains were counted across the roughly 670 repertoires, and roughly 11 million of these chains were shared by at least two donors. A nearest-neighbor algorithm error-corrected the raw reads and collapsed the reads into unique sequences, merging closely related sequences to remove PCR and sequencing errors. CDR3 sequences were aligned to IMGT reference sequences to assign V, D and J gene segments. Each retained sequence needed at least a six-nucleotide match to both a V gene segment and a J gene segment. Rearrangements were classified as productive when the CDR3 lacked stop codons and remained in frame with V and J, and all other rearrangements were classified as non-productive. Following IMGT convention, CDR3 was defined as the stretch from the second conserved V-encoded cysteine up to the conserved J-encoded phenylalanine. Sequences without an unambiguous match to a single V gene segment were excluded from the earlier analysis of approximately 560 of the donors. An earlier analysis of several hundred of the donors called V segments functional above 56.7% productive rearrangements and segregating when the between-donor standard deviation exceeded 5%. To diagnose cytomegalovirus status from the catalog of TCR beta chain sequences, a statistical classification framework was built. V and J gene assignment, in a later analysis, came from comparing TCR nucleotide sequences with IMGT/GENE-DB human TR gene sequences. Using the TCRdist pipeline, a later analysis assigned CDR3 sequences along with most-parsimonious VDJ recombination scenarios. In a later analysis, every TCR beta chain was defined by the combination of its CDR3 amino acid sequence and its V-gene family, and reads without a unique V-gene family were dropped. To address suspected cross-contamination and a sequencing artifact, a later analysis removed 592 highly shared, low-generation-probability nucleotide sequences. A later analysis calculated a clonal expansion index for each public chain from normalized within-repertoire ranks of inferred template counts. In a later analysis, generation probabilities were computed using a VDJ recombination model fitted to out-of-frame rearrangements, and the results were checked against IGoR. In a later analysis, hypergeometric tests were used to score TCR-TCR, TCR-HLA and TCR-CMV co-occurrence, with a repertoire-size bias correction applied to TCR pairs. To estimate false discovery rates, a later analysis permuted the HLA or CMV assignments 20 times. In a later analysis, co-occurring TCRs were grouped using DBSCAN, with TCRdist sequence similarity added in when clustering inside HLA-allele-positive subsets. Repertoires with fewer than 30,000 or more than 120,000 public chains were left out of co-occurrence clustering, as were roughly five repertoires with anomalous nucleotide sharing. As stored in TCRdb, this immuneACCESS dataset retains in-frame rearrangements with V and J assigned. A fraction of the clones does not appear; measured against another copy, unresolved V genes explain less than half of the discrepancy, and the remainder lacks a known reason. V and J calls and clone size come straight from that table; D and trimming were deduced from the DNA. The sample records over 200,000 clones, about 70% of which are singletons. The biggest ten clones account for under 2% of the sample.

This receptor was obtained from a woman aged 30 to 39 in good health and CMV-seronegative. The V and J genes are TRBV5-1 and TRBJ2-1; TRBD2 matches 8 bases in the middle. The source material was PBMCs. Here the CDR3 is given as CASSSRGEEYNEQFF. The DNA sequence is given as TGCGCCAGCAGCTCGCGGGGGGAGGAGTACAATGAGCAGTTCTTC.